A single sample gave rise to the 6 T cell receptor beta chains below, sequenced in a study of identical twins. TCRdb independently ran MiXCR on the 5' RACE reads; one entry per CDR3 protein. The sample lists roughly 1,500,000 distinct CDR3 sequences, less than 40% occurring once. Sequenced input: cord blood. The receptors stem from a newborn girl in good health.

Regarding this clonotype: At one boundary the junction diverges from the germline segment, which might be a read error. The V and J genes are TRBV29-1 and TRBJ1-5; D is possibly TRBD1 (6 bases). CDR1 and CDR2 from the germline V gene are SQVTM and ANQGSEA. This CDR3 has 12 amino acids. CDR3 nucleotide sequence: TGCAGCGTTCAGGGGCCCAATCAGCCCCACCATTTT. Encoded protein: CSVQGPNQPHHF.

The chain carries TRBV20-1 and TRBJ1-2; unclear D gene. CDR1 is DFQATT, CDR2 SNEGSKA, per germline (reference sequence). The CDR3 length is 15 residues. V lost 3 bases to trimming and J lost 1 base, with 15 bases between them. In DNA, the CDR3 is TGCAGTGCTAGCCCTGTAATGGTCCTTAACTATGGCTACACCTTC. Residues: CSASPVMVLNYGYTF.

This clonotype was seen more than once but under ten times. The chain links TRBV12-3 or TRBV12-4 to TRBJ1-2; 8 bases are a match to TRBD1. There are 14 residues in the CDR3. CDR3 region: CAGSSAGGNYGYTF. As DNA, the CDR3 is TGTGCTGGCAGTTCTGCAGGGGGCAACTATGGCTACACCTTC.

This clonotype was found a few times. The chain links TRBV6-5 to TRBJ2-5; 10 bases match TRBD1. The CDR3 totals 15 residues. From germline, CDR1 is MNHEY and CDR2 SVGAGI. V shed 7 bases and J 3 bases; nucleotides not matched to a gene: 8. CDR3 DNA sequence: TGTGCCAGCACCGCGTTTGGGACAGGGGAAGAGACCCAGTACTTC. This codes for CASTAFGTGEETQYF.

Only one count was recorded for this clonotype. This chain uses TRBV28 with TRBJ1-2, with 11 bases fitting TRBD1. CDR3 length: 15 amino acids. Germline V gene sequence: CDR1 MDHEN, CDR2 SYDVKM. Trimming took 5 bases from V and 6 from J; bases not matched to a gene: 8. The CDR3 DNA sequence: TGTGCCAGCAGTCCAGGGACAGGGGGATTGGATGGCTACACCTTC. Translated: CASSPGTGGLDGYTF.

V is TRBV24-1 and J is TRBJ2-3, with D perhaps matching TRBD1 (6 bases). V lost 9 bases to trimming and J lost 4 bases, with 10 bases between them. Per the germline V gene, CDR1 is KGHDR and CDR2 is SFDVKD. CDR3 length: 12 residues. DNA of the CDR3: TGTGCCACCGGCCGGACAGCAGATACGCAGTATTTT. It codes for CATGRTADTQYF.